Below, 10 T cell receptor beta chains from the same sample are listed, as sequenced in a study of molecular identifiers for immune sequencing clone quantification. TCRdb itself ran the PCR reads through MiXCR, one entry per CDR3 protein. The sample records about half a million distinct CDR3 sequences, about a fifth being singletons. Sequenced material: naive CD8+ T cells from blood, with Jurkat cell RNA spiked in. Subset in this sample: FACS-sorted CD8+CD4-CCR7+CD45RA+ naive T cells. These receptors all come from a human donor in good health. Some libraries in this study had Jurkat cell RNA spiked in.

This clonotype was recorded many times. The V and J genes are TRBV7-9 and TRBJ2-5; no reliable D call. There are 14 residues in the CDR3. The germline V gene has CDR1 SEHNR and CDR2 FQNEAQ (reference sequence). The germline V and J ends were trimmed by 1 base and 7 bases, with 13 bases remaining between them. The CDR3 loop reads CASSLVSSWATQYF. In DNA, the CDR3 is TGTGCCAGCAGCTTAGTGTCATCCTGGGCGACCCAGTACTTC.

The chain has TRBV7-9 and TRBJ1-1; 7 bases agree with TRBD1. Germline V gene data show CDR1 as SEHNR and CDR2 as FQNEAQ (reference sequence). This CDR3 contains 15 residues. Unmatched junction bases numbered 5, after V lost 3 bases and J lost 1 base. The CDR3, as DNA: TGTGCCAGCAGCTTTCTAGGGACAGCGAACACTGAAGCTTTCTTT. Translation gives CASSFLGTANTEAFF.

The chain recombines TRBV28 with TRBJ1-5; TRBD1 is a possible D gene (5 bases). Trimming removed 6 bases from V and 8 bases from J, with 20 bases in between. The germline gives CDR1 MDHEN, CDR2 SYDVKM. This CDR3 comprises 15 residues. This CDR3 reads CASSSRGPQVEPQHF. As DNA, the CDR3 is TGTGCCAGCAGCTCGCGGGGCCCGCAAGTTGAGCCCCAGCATTTT.

This chain's CDR3 is CASSVPWARGSYEQYF. The CDR3 bases are TGTGCCAGCAGTGTACCGTGGGCTAGGGGATCCTACGAGCAGTACTTC. This chain links TRBV28 with TRBJ2-7, with D possibly being TRBD1 (5 bases). The CDR3 spans 16 residues. V was pared by 5 bases and J by 1 base, with 18 bases between. Germline loops: CDR1 MDHEN, CDR2 SYDVKM.

On this clonotype itself: This may stem from a read error, because a much larger clone lies one nucleotide away. V gene TRBV3-1 combines with J gene TRBJ2-2; D gene ambiguous. Looked up from germline, CDR1 is LGHDT and CDR2 is YNNKEL (reference sequence). The CDR3 covers 12 residues. The CDR3 sequence: CASGQVSWELFF. The CDR3, as DNA: TGTGCCAGCGGCCAAGTGTCCTGGGAGCTGTTTTTT.

This clonotype was seen repeatedly, ten times or more. The J gene is TRBJ2-3, the V gene TRBV7-9, with D uncertain. Germline loops: CDR1 SEHNR, CDR2 FQNEAQ (reference sequence). This CDR3 is built from 15 residues. V gave up 5 bases and J gave up 5 bases, with 17 bases separating them. CDR3 in DNA: TGTGCCAGCAGCGCAACGGACGCTTTTGGAGATACGCAGTATTTT. This codes for CASSATDAFGDTQYF. Full variable domain (outside the CDR3, taken from reference TRBV7-9 and TRBJ2-3): DTGVSQNPRHKITKRGQNVTFRCDPISEHNRLYWYRQTLGQGPEFLTYFQNEAQLEKSRLLSDRFSAERPKGSFSTLEIQRTEQGDSAMYLCASSATDAFGDTQYFGPGTRLTVL.

This sequence joins TRBV9 and TRBJ1-1, with D maybe TRBD1 (6 bases). Germline CDR1 SGDLS, CDR2 YYNGEE. Trimming removed 4 bases from V and 0 bases from J, with 16 bases in between. The CDR3 loop spans 16 amino acids. CDR3 sequence (DNA): TGTGCCAGCAGCCCCGCCGGCCAGGGGATGAACACTGAAGCTTTCTTT. Translated: CASSPAGQGMNTEAFF.

In this sample, this clonotype turned up many times. The chain links TRBV4-2 to TRBJ2-5; D gene ambiguous. With 1 base removed from V and 3 bases from J, the gap between germline ends came to 6 bases. Per the germline V gene, CDR1 is LGHNA and CDR2 is YNFKEQ. The CDR3 contains 13 residues. The CDR3 DNA reads TGTGCCAGCAGCCAAGTTGGCAAAGAGACCCAGTACTTC. Its protein is CASSQVGKETQYF.

In this sample, this clonotype turned up many times. The rearrangement links TRBV5-1 to TRBJ2-7; D remains unclear. The germline gives CDR1 SGHRS, CDR2 YFSETQ. V lost 0 bases to trimming and J lost 6 bases, with 7 bases between them. This CDR3 has 12 amino acids. The CDR3 reads CASSLVGIEQYF. The CDR3 nucleotides are TGCGCCAGCAGCTTGGTGGGAATCGAGCAGTACTTC.

This clonotype was seen at least ten times. The J gene is TRBJ2-7, the V gene TRBV29-1; the D is unclear. The CDR3 is made up of 12 amino acids. The V end lost 0 bases, the J end lost 7 bases, and 10 bases lay between the germline ends. The V gene's germline CDR1 is SQVTM and CDR2 ANQGSEA. The CDR3 sequence is CSVEDSLGEQYF. The CDR3 DNA reads as TGCAGCGTTGAAGACAGCCTAGGGGAGCAGTACTTC.